The present T cell receptor (beta chain) was sequenced within a study of beta chain features in type 1 diabetes. At the level of the study: Patients shared similar age, gender and cell yields with healthy donors.

Whole-study findings and limits: Whether TCRB rearrangement is influenced by HLA type went unresolved here. TCRB CDR3s were moderately but significantly shorter in Type 1 diabetes patients in all four CD4+ subsets. Reads derived from cDNA could over-represent cells showing high TCR expression.

About 100 mL of blood, on average, came from one heparinised draw per donor. Deletions cut 0 bases from V and 8 bases from J, with 17 bases between. In germline, CDR1 is LGHNA, CDR2 YSLEER. The length of the CDR3 is 16 residues. What was sequenced were expressed TCRB transcripts, since all of the isolated RNA had been reverse transcribed. TCRdb keeps only in-frame clones here, not all; method: immunoSEQ multiplex PCR. The sample lists a few hundred thousand clones, around 13% occurring once. This clone was seen only a few times. Antigen unknown. Sequenced sample: naive CD4+ T cells from blood. The sequence was obtained from a woman aged 18-29 years with type 1 diabetes. The V call is TRBV4-3, the J call TRBJ2-1; possible D gene TRBD2, 6 bases. CDR3 nucleotides: TGCGCCAGCAGCCAAGATCACCCCGGGAGCTGGGATGAGCAGTTCTTC. Its translation is CASSQDHPGSWDEQFF.